The rows below give T cell receptor beta chains drawn from one sample of a study of cytotoxic CD8 clonotypes in ibrutinib-treated CLL. Method: immunoSEQ multiplex PCR; TCRdb's copy keeps in-frame clones and lacks some. The sample lists just over 65,000 clones; roughly 72% were seen once. This specimen consisted of PBMCs, obtained after 12 months of ibrutinib treatment. All receptors derive from a human donor with chronic lymphocytic leukemia. The CDR3 runs from the conserved cysteine through the conserved F or W. Each record gives: V gene, J gene, D gene, clone size, CDR3 length, CDR3 DNA, CDR3 protein. The D gene is left open where the match is weak. Size values are once, few and many counts, or a class for expanded clones, and some rows have none.

>TRBV15|TRBJ2-5|.|.|15
TGTGCCACCAGCAGAGTGCAAGGGGCAGGGGAGACCCAGTACTTC
CATSRVQGAGETQYF
>TRBV25-1|TRBJ1-1|.|.|15
TGTGCCAGCTCCCCCCTAAAAAAGCTGAACACTGAAGCTTTCTTT
CASSPLKKLNTEAFF
>TRBV7-2|TRBJ1-2|.|.|15
TGTGCCAGCAGCTTAGGCCCCTCAGGCAACTATGGCTACACCTTC
CASSLGPSGNYGYTF
>TRBV19|TRBJ1-2|.|.|12
TGTGCCAGTAGTCTACAGGGAACTGGCTACACCTTC
CASSLQGTGYTF
>TRBV7-3|TRBJ1-6|TRBD1|.|12
TGTGCCAGCAGCGAAGACAGGGTGGCCCTCCACTTT
CASSEDRVALHF
>TRBV9|TRBJ1-1|.|few|14
TGTGCCAGCAGCGTAACGGAATTGAACACTGAAGCTTTCTTT
CASSVTELNTEAFF
>TRBV11-2|TRBJ2-5|.|.|14
TGTGCCAGCAGCTTAGAAGTGGGCAGACGGCCCCAGTACTTC
CASSLEVGRRPQYF
>TRBV5-5|TRBJ1-4|.|.|15
TGTGCCAGCCTACTAAATGATGCAACTAATGAAAAACTGTTTTTT
CASLLNDATNEKLFF
>TRBV2|TRBJ1-2|.|.|13
TGTGCCAGCAGCCCAGACAGGAACTATGGCTACACCTTC
CASSPDRNYGYTF
>TRBV5-1|TRBJ2-2|.|few|15
TGCGCCAGCAGCTTGGGGGCCCCAGGGACCGGGGAGCTGTTTTTT
CASSLGAPGTGELFF
>TRBV28|TRBJ1-1|.|.|13
TGTGCCAGCACCCTGGGGACTTCAACTGAAGCTTTCTTT
CASTLGTSTEAFF
>TRBV27|TRBJ1-2|.|.|13
TGTGCCAGCAGTTTTTGGGGAGGCTATGGCTACACCTTC
CASSFWGGYGYTF
>TRBV5-1|TRBJ1-1|TRBD1|.|15
TGCGCCAGCACCCCGACAGGGCTTGGGGACACTGAAGCTTTCTTT
CASTPTGLGDTEAFF
>TRBV30|TRBJ1-2|.|.|15
TGTGCCTGGAGTAATGAGGCAGTGCCCCGCTATGGCTACACCTTC
CAWSNEAVPRYGYTF
>TRBV27|TRBJ2-7|.|.|14
TGTGCCAGCAGTAGAGGGTCCCTCTCCTACGAGCAGTACTTC
CASSRGSLSYEQYF
>TRBV19|TRBJ2-3|.|.|17
TGTGCCAGTAGTATAGGGTCTCGGAGGGGAAGGACAGATACGCAGTATTTT
CASSIGSRRGRTDTQYF
>TRBV10-3|TRBJ2-1|TRBD1|.|14
TGTGCCATCAAACCCGGGACAGATTACAATGAGCAGTTCTTC
CAIKPGTDYNEQFF
>TRBV4-1|TRBJ1-6|TRBD1|.|15
TGCGCCAGCAGCCAGGCCGGGACAGCGAATTCACCCCTCCACTTT
CASSQAGTANSPLHF
>TRBV27|TRBJ1-4|.|.|15
TGTGCCAGCAGCCAAGGGCACCTCCTAGGAAAAGAACTGTTTTTT
CASSQGHLLGKELFF
>TRBV7-2|TRBJ1-2|.|few|13
TGTGCCAGCAGCACGCGGACAGACTATGGCTACACCTTC
CASSTRTDYGYTF
>TRBV4-3|TRBJ1-6|.|.|18
TGCGCCAGCAGCCAATACCCGGCGGGAGCAGGGGCCAATTCACCCCTCCACTTT
CASSQYPAGAGANSPLHF
>TRBV4-2|TRBJ1-1|.|.|14
TGTGCCAGCAGCCAGAGGGTAAGGAACACTGAAGCTTTCTTT
CASSQRVRNTEAFF
>TRBV25-1|TRBJ1-6|TRBD1|.|17
TGTGCCAGCAGTCGAGACGCAGGGGGCTTCTATAATTCACCCCTCCACTTT
CASSRDAGGFYNSPLHF
>TRBV6-6|TRBJ1-3|.|.|14
TGTGCCAGCAGCCAGAGGTCGCGGGGAAACACCATATATTTT
CASSQRSRGNTIYF
>TRBV5-6|TRBJ1-6|TRBD1|few|16
TGTGCCAGCAGCAGAAGGGACAGGGGGCGCGGATCACCCCTCCACTTT
CASSRRDRGRGSPLHF
>TRBV19|TRBJ2-2|.|medium-sized|13
TGTGCCAGTAGGATAGGGGTGACCGGGGAGCTGTTTTTT
CASRIGVTGELFF
>TRBV29-1|TRBJ1-1|.|.|11
TGCAGCGTCTGGTGGGGCCCTGAAGCTTTCTTT
CSVWWGPEAFF
>TRBV5-3|TRBJ2-7|.|.|14
TGTGCCAGCAGCCCAATAGGGTCCCGCTACGAGCAGTACTTC
CASSPIGSRYEQYF
>TRBV5-1|TRBJ2-7|TRBD1|.|15
TGCGCCAGCAGCCTGCCCCGACAGGGGTTGGACGAGCAGTACTTC
CASSLPRQGLDEQYF
>TRBV25-1|TRBJ1-6|.|few|13
TGTGCCAGCAGCCCGACAGTGAATTCACCCCTCCACTTT
CASSPTVNSPLHF
>TRBV19|TRBJ1-4|.|.|13
TGTGCCAGTAGTATCGGCAACAGGGAAAAACTGTTTTTT
CASSIGNREKLFF
>TRBV11-2|TRBJ1-2|.|.|13
TGTGCCAGCGGGGCGGCGCAAGACTATGGCTACACCTTC
CASGAAQDYGYTF
>TRBV6-4|TRBJ1-2|.|.|14
TGTGCCAGCAGTACCATTTCAGGGGCCGGAGGCTACACCTTC
CASSTISGAGGYTF
>TRBV5-1|TRBJ2-7|.|few|11
TGCGCCAGCAGCGCTAACTACGAGCAGTACTTC
CASSANYEQYF
>TRBV5-1|TRBJ1-2|TRBD1|.|16
TGCGCCAGCAGCTTGGCCGGGCCGGGACAGTACTATGGCTACACCTTC
CASSLAGPGQYYGYTF
>TRBV6-1|TRBJ2-1|.|few|12
TGTGCCAGCAGTGAAGTTAGTAATGAGCAGTTCTTC
CASSEVSNEQFF
>TRBV5-1|TRBJ2-1|.|.|11
TGCGCCAGCAGCGAACACTATGAGCAGTTCTTC
CASSEHYEQFF
>TRBV21-1|TRBJ2-5|.|.|17
TGTGCCAGCCGCTGGGGGGTACTAGCGGGGGCGCAAGAGACCCAGTACTTC
CASRWGVLAGAQETQYF
>TRBV7-8|TRBJ2-2|.|.|17
TGTGCCAGCAGCTTAGCGCAAGGCAGGGGTTGGGCCGGGGAGCTGTTTTTT
CASSLAQGRGWAGELFF
>TRBV7-2|TRBJ1-2|.|.|12
TGTGCCAGCAGCCAAGGCCGCTATGGCTACACCTTC
CASSQGRYGYTF
>TRBV5-4|TRBJ2-2|.|.|15
TGTGCCAGCAGCTCCCAGGGGACGAACACCGGGGAGCTGTTTTTT
CASSSQGTNTGELFF
>TRBV6-1|TRBJ1-1|.|.|13
TGTGCCAGCAGTGAACGGCCGGACACTGAAGCTTTCTTT
CASSERPDTEAFF
>TRBV19|TRBJ1-2|.|many|15
TGTGCCAGTACCCCCCTCGCAGGCCGGGACTATGGCTACACCTTC
CASTPLAGRDYGYTF
>TRBV28|TRBJ2-1|TRBD1|.|16
TGTGCCAGCAGTTTACGTCTAGGAACAGGGGACAATGAGCAGTTCTTC
CASSLRLGTGDNEQFF
>TRBV4-3|TRBJ1-5|.|.|18
TGCGCCAGCAGCCAGATACCTTTGACAGACCTTATGTATCAGCCCCAGCATTTT
CASSQIPLTDLMYQPQHF